The clone carrying this TCR beta chain was counted between two and nine times. One entry per CDR3 protein results from TCRdb running MiXCR on the 5' RACE reads. In the table there are about 60,000 distinct CDR3 sequences, around 6% of which are singletons. The CDR3 loop spans 14 amino acids. In germline, CDR1 is SGHTA, CDR2 FQGNSA. Trimming stripped 4 bases from V and 6 bases from J, with 16 bases between. This sample was taken from a study of early T cells in non-severe SARS-CoV-2 infection. This clonotype was sampled from an adult who was a healthcare worker with PCR-confirmed SARS-CoV-2 infection or an uninfected control (not recorded which). Sequenced: whole blood. This chain connects TRBV7-2 to TRBJ2-7; possibly TRBD1 or TRBD2 for D (6 bases each). The CDR3 DNA reads TGTGCCAGCAGCTCACAGGGACTGTGGAGCGAGCAGTACTTC. Translating gives CASSSQGLWSEQYF.